This T cell receptor beta chain was profiled in a study of cytomegalovirus exposure and HLA in healthy donors (TCRdb year 2017). For the study in its entirety: An earlier analysis of approximately 590 of the donors reported about 290 Gb of sequence data and roughly 100 million unique TCR beta sequences from some 180 million T cells. Of the roughly 400 genotyped donors, roughly 76% were placed in the genetic ancestry cluster associated with self-reported Caucasian donors. Typing coverage differed by locus: A, B, C, DRB1 and DQB1 were typed in roughly 620-630 donors, DQA1 in about 500, DPA1 in around 610, and DPB1 in 472. The study aimed to test whether signatures of past pathogen exposure could be identified by cataloging public T cell receptors. Rather than using new phenotypic data, the later analysis identified candidate immune exposures from TCR beta sequences and from how often those sequences occurred across donors. To predict cytomegalovirus infection status, the study combined high-throughput TCR immunosequencing, statistical association of individual TCRs with disease status, and machine learning. All discovery cohort repertoires had been generated on a single sequencing platform. HLA typing included class I and class II loci at four-digit resolution. An early release that covered around 590 HLA-typed donors contained 300 to 350 gigabases of sequencing data and tens of millions of unique TCR sequences. A later genetic analysis took genome-wide SNP genotypes for about three fifths of the roughly 670 donors and used that subset as a discovery cohort. Because of strong linkage in the cohort, roughly 5 DR-DQ haplotypes were treated as single units for association and clustering. An earlier analysis of 587 of the donors used high-throughput TCR beta sequencing to judge whether each TCR beta V gene segment behaved as functional or pseudogenic. Along with the roughly 700-subject first cohort, a separate validation cohort of more than 90 different subjects was used. Donor age, sex, ethnicity and CMV serostatus were compiled together with the repertoire data. On average, around 200,000 unique TCR beta nucleotide sequences were sequenced per donor among several hundred genotyped donors of the cohort, with 15% to 20% of those sequences being non-productive. The study profiled the T cell repertoires of about 640 subjects by immunosequencing and related them to cytomegalovirus serostatus. In a later analysis, previously published TCR beta repertoires from about 640 donors were re-analyzed and high-resolution HLA genotyping was added so that TCR occurrence patterns could be studied. On the study overall, not on this receptor specifically: The authors suggested that the approach could potentially be generalized to other disease states and immunological phenotypes. Across donors, most TCR sequences were observed very rarely, whereas some public TCRs were present in many individuals. Because counts were too low, some 17 rarely observed V segments, including chromosome 9 orphons, were excluded from the earlier analysis of around 640 of the donors. Most CMV-associated TCR beta chains appeared to be HLA-restricted in a later analysis, and the HLA associations seemed to be driven largely by CMV exposure. A few of the identified cytomegalovirus-associated TCR beta chains were confirmed in vitro to be specific for cytomegalovirus antigens. A cluster of highly shared sequence variants was judged likely to be a technical artifact of the sequencing pipeline. According to a later genetic analysis, donors in an Asian-associated ancestry cluster had fewer N-insertions in productive TCRs than the roughly 700-donor mean. A further reported finding was that TCR beta sequences accurately predicted the HLA-A and HLA-B alleles for most subjects in the first cohort. A later analysis found that HLA-associated TCR beta chains were more clonally expanded and had lower generation probabilities than equally common non-associated chains. Several of the top co-occurrence clusters appeared to be linked to parvovirus B19, influenza, CMV and Epstein-Barr virus, according to a later analysis. The cohort was sequenced for TCR beta chains only, and without alpha or paired-chain data the features that could be detected were limited. HLA typing was unavailable for some donors at each locus, so association tests used only the typed subset. A later analysis found that TCR association rates varied across HLA loci, with DRB1 alleles showing the most associated TCRs and HLA-C alleles the fewest. The classifier was reported to diagnose cytomegalovirus status with high specificity and sensitivity in both the original cohort and the validation cohort. Linkage disequilibrium might explain the correlated functional status among segregating V segments, but an unknown experimental factor could not be ruled out. An association between a missense DCLRE1C variant and V-gene and J-gene trimming of TCR beta chains was found in a later genetic analysis and replicated in an independent cohort. In an earlier analysis of 587 of the donors, most TCR beta V segments appeared in productive rearrangements about 87% or about 30% of the time, broadly matching IMGT annotations. Roughly uniform sequencing depth across donors was assumed in presence/absence analyses, although this assumption may not hold. A total of 150 to 200 TCR beta chains were listed by the study as associated with cytomegalovirus. Because the 87-base-pair reads could not distinguish some IMGT-functional V segments, including TRBV6-2 and TRBV6-3, those segments were excluded. When HLA alleles, especially DR and DQ, strongly co-occurred, attributing TCR associations to individual alleles was difficult. Specific HLA alleles were associated with more than 15,000 TCR beta sequences at a false discovery rate of 0.05 in a later analysis. Immune exposure information for the cohort was limited to CMV serostatus.

Library method: the immunoSEQ multiplex PCR assay. The multiplex PCR relied on a mix of 60 forward primers for TCR Vbeta segments and 13 reverse primers for TCR Jbeta segments. A multiplex PCR assay on genomic DNA amplified the CDR3 region of rearranged TCR beta genes. Amplified TCR beta libraries were sequenced as 87-base-pair reads on the Illumina HiSeq System. The authors' analysis ran thus. Across the 670 or so repertoires, a later analysis counted tens of millions of unique TCR beta chains, approximately 12 million of which were shared by at least two donors. Raw reads were error-corrected and collapsed into unique sequences with a nearest-neighbor algorithm that merged closely related sequences to remove PCR and sequencing errors. CDR3 sequences were aligned to IMGT reference sequences to assign V, D and J gene segments. For a sequence to be retained, a match of at least six nucleotides was required to both a V gene segment and a J gene segment. Rearrangements were called productive when the CDR3 lacked stop codons and stayed in frame with V and J; all others were non-productive. Following IMGT convention, CDR3 was defined as the stretch from the second conserved V-encoded cysteine to the conserved J-encoded phenylalanine. The earlier analysis of 500 to 750 of the donors excluded any sequence lacking an unambiguous match to a single V gene segment. In an earlier analysis of 450 to 750 of the donors, a V segment was called functional when productive rearrangements were above 56.7%, and segregating when the standard deviation between donors exceeded 5%. To diagnose cytomegalovirus status from the catalog of TCR beta chain sequences, a statistical classification framework was built. A later analysis assigned V and J genes by comparing TCR nucleotide sequences with IMGT/GENE-DB human TR gene sequences. In a later analysis, CDR3 sequences and most-parsimonious VDJ recombination scenarios were assigned using the TCRdist pipeline. In a later analysis, each TCR beta chain was defined by its CDR3 amino acid sequence together with its V-gene family, and reads without a unique V-gene family were excluded. As a way to deal with suspected cross-contamination and a sequencing artifact, a later analysis dropped nearly 600 nucleotide sequences that were highly shared and had low generation probability. In a later analysis, a clonal expansion index was calculated for each public chain from normalized within-repertoire ranks of inferred template counts. Generation probabilities in a later analysis came from a VDJ recombination model fitted to out-of-frame rearrangements, and those results were checked against IGoR. Hypergeometric tests were used in a later analysis to score TCR-TCR, TCR-HLA and TCR-CMV co-occurrence, with a repertoire-size bias correction applied to the TCR pairs. False discovery rates were estimated in a later analysis by permuting HLA or CMV assignments 20 times. In a later analysis, co-occurring TCRs were grouped using DBSCAN, and TCRdist sequence similarity was added for clustering within HLA-allele-positive subsets. Co-occurrence clustering excluded repertoires with fewer than 30,000 or more than 120,000 public chains, plus five with anomalous nucleotide sharing. TCRdb holds this immuneACCESS table with in-frame rearrangements only. Some clones are missing; in checked studies, unresolved V genes explain under half, and the rest has no known cause. V and J calls and clone size are those listed in that table; D and trimming were worked out from the DNA. The sample table contains 150,000 to 200,000 clones; only one count was recorded for less than 85% of them. 1% of the sample is in the top ten clones.

The CDR3 runs 14 amino acids, cysteine and phenylalanine included. Only the CDR3 part of the read is kept: 42 bases, read in frame from the first base. For CDR1 and CDR2, the germline V gene lists MDHEN and SYDVKM. Trimming removed 7 bases from V and 0 bases from J, leaving 13 bases between the germline ends. The cohort consisted of 600 to 750 healthy bone marrow donors. All cohort members were sampled while nominally healthy, although unrecorded immune exposures were likely present. The donor tested CMV seronegative, placing the donor among the 350 or so seronegative members of the cohort. A peripheral blood sample was collected from each donor, and TCR beta sequencing was performed on peripheral blood mononuclear cells. The Qiagen DNeasy Blood Extraction Kit was used to extract genomic DNA from the blood cell samples. As regards this clone: What this receptor recognizes is not known. No qualities accompany the bases; no much larger clone lies one base away.

The receptor was isolated from a boy aged 2-9 years in good health and CMV-seronegative. The source material was PBMCs. The receptor chain draws on TRBV28 and TRBJ2-7; 6 matching bases give a weak D call of TRBD1. In nucleotide form, the sequence is TGTGCCAGCAAGCTTAGACAGGCCTCCTACGAGCAGTACTTC. Its amino acids are CASKLRQASYEQYF.